This T cell receptor beta chain comes out of a study of cytomegalovirus exposure and HLA in healthy donors. Looking at the study overall: One earlier analysis, a look at around 170 million T cells, found almost 120 million unique TCR beta sequences. Roughly 86 million unique TCRs from HLA-typed donors made up an early data release.

Primers included in the PCR were 60 Vbeta and 13 Jbeta primers. In the authors' workflow: Unique TCR beta chains numbered roughly 83 million in a later analysis, with around 10 million shared. Clones were read by immunoSEQ multiplex PCR, and TCRdb kept only the in-frame ones, dropping some. Clone size and the V and J calls come from that table; the DNA yielded D and trimming. The sample has about 200,000 clones; about 85% are singletons. Germline CDR1 and CDR2: KGHSH and LQKENI. This CDR3 region has 14 residues. The V end lost 3 bases, the J end lost 3 bases, and 11 bases lay between the germline ends.

This chain connects TRBV18 to TRBJ1-2; D is perhaps TRBD1 (6 bases). This receptor was obtained from a male donor in good health and CMV-seropositive. The sequenced sample was PBMCs. Written as DNA, the CDR3 is TGTGCCAGCTCACCGACTACAGGGTACTATGGCTACACCTTC. Protein sequence: CASSPTTGYYGYTF.